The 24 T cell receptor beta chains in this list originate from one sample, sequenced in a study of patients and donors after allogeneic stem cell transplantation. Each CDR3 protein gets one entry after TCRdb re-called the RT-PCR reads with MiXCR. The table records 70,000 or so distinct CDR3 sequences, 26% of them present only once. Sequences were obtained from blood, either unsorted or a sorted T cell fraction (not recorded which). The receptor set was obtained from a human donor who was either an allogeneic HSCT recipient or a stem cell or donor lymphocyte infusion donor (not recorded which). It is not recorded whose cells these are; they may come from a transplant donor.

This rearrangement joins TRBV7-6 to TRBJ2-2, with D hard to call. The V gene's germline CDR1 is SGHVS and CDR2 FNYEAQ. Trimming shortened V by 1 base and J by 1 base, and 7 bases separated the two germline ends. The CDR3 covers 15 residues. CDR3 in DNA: TGTGCCAGCAGCTTAGTGGTAGAGAACACCGGGGAGCTGTTTTTT. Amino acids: CASSLVVENTGELFF.

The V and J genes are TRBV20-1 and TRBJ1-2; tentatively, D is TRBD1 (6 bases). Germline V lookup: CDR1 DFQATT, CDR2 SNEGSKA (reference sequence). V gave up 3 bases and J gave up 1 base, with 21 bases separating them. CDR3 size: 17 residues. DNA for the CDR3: TGCAGTGCTAGGAGCCGAGGGACACCCGTACATAACTATGGCTACACCTTC. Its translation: CSARSRGTPVHNYGYTF.

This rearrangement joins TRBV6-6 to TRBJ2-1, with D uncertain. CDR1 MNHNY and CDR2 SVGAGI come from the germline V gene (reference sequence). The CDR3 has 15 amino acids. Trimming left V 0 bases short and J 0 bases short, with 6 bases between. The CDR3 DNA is TGTGCCAGCAGTTACTCCAGGAGCTCCTACAATGAGCAGTTCTTC. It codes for CASSYSRSSYNEQFF.

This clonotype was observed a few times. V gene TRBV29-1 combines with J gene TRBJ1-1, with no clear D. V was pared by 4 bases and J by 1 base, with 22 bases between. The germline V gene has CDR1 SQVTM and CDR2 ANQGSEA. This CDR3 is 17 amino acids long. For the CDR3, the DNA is TGCAGCGTTGTCCCCAATTTAGAGAGCACCTGGAACACTGAAGCTTTCTTT. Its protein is CSVVPNLESTWNTEAFF.

This chain's CDR3 is CASSQGLWAGVYHEQYF. In DNA, the CDR3 is TGTGCCAGCAGCCAAGGCCTATGGGCGGGAGTATATCACGAGCAGTACTTC. V and J are TRBV3-1 and TRBJ2-7, with 7 bases matching TRBD2. This CDR3 region has 17 residues. V trimming: 1 base; J trimming: 5 bases; junction bases outside the gene matches: 14. Per the germline V gene, CDR1 is LGHDT and CDR2 is YNNKEL (reference sequence).

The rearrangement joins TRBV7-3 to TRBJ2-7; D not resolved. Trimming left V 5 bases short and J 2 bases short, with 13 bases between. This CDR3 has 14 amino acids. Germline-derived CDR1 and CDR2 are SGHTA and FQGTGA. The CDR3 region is CASSLDTSAYEQYF. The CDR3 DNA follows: TGTGCCAGCAGCCTCGACACTTCGGCCTACGAGCAGTACTTC.

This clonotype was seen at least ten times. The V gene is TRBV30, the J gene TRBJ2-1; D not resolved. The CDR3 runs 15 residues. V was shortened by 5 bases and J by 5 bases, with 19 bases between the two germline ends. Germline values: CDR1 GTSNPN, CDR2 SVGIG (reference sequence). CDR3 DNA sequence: TGTGCCTGGCGATTTAGAACTAACCTGGACAATGAGCAGTTCTTC. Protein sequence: CAWRFRTNLDNEQFF.

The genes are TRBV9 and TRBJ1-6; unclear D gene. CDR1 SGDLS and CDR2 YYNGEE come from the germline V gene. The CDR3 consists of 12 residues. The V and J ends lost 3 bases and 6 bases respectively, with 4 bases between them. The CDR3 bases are TGTGCCAGCAGCGCCACTAATTCACCCCTCCACTTT. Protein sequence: CASSATNSPLHF.

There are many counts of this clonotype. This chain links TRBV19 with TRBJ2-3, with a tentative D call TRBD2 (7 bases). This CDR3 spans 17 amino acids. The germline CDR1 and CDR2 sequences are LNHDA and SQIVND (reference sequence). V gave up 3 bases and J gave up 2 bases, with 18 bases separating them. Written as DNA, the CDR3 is TGTGCCAGTAGTATGGGAGCGGGAAGGGGGGCCACAGATACGCAGTATTTT. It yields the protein CASSMGAGRGATDTQYF.

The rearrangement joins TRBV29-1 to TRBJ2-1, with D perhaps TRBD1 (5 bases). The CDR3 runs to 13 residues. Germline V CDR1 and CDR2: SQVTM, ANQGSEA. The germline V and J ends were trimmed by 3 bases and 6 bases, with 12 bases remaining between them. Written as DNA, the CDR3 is TGCAGCGTTGACGACAGATATTTCAATGAGCAGTTCTTC. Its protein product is CSVDDRYFNEQFF.

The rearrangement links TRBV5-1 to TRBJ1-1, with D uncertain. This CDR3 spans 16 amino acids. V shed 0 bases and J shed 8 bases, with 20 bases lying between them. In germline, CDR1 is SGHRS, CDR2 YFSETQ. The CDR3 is CASSLVSGSPLSEAFF. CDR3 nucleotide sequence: TGCGCCAGCAGCTTGGTGTCAGGCTCCCCTCTTTCGGAAGCTTTCTTT.

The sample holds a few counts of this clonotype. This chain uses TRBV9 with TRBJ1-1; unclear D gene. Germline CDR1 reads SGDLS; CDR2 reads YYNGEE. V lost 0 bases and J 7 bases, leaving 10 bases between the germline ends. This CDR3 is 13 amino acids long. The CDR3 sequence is CASSVEPASEAFF. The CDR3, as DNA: TGTGCCAGCAGCGTAGAACCGGCAAGTGAAGCTTTCTTT.

The CDR3 nucleotides are TGTGCCAGCTCACCAGCGCTGGGACGGAATGAGCAGTTCTTC. Its translation is CASSPALGRNEQFF. The J gene is TRBJ2-1, the V gene TRBV18; D assignment may be TRBD1 or TRBD2 (5 bases each). Trimming removed 2 bases at V and 7 bases at J, with 12 bases between. The germline CDR1 and CDR2 sequences are KGHSH and LQKENI. The CDR3 contains 14 residues.

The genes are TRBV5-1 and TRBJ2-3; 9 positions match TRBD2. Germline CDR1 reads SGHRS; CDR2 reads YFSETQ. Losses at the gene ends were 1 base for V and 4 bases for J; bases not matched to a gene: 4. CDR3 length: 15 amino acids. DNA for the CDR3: TGCGCCAGCAGCTTGCTCGCGGGAGGGTCAGATACGCAGTATTTT. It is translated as CASSLLAGGSDTQYF. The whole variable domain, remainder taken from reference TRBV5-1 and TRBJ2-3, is KAGVTQTPRYLIKTRGQQVTLSCSPISGHRSVSWYQQTPGQGLQFLFEYFSETQRNKGNFPGRFSGRQFSNSRSEMNVSTLELGDSALYLCASSLLAGGSDTQYFGPGTRLTVL.

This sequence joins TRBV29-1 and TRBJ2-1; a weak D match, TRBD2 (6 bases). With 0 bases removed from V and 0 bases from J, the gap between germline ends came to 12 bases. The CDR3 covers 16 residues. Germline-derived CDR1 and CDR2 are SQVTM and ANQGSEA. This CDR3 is CSVEDLVGLSYNEQFF. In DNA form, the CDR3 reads TGCAGCGTTGAAGATCTTGTGGGACTCTCCTACAATGAGCAGTTCTTC.

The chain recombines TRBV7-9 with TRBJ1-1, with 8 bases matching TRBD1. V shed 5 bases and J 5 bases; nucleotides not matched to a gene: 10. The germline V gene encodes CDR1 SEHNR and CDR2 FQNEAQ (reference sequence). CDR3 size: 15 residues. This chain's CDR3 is CASSTSTGEETEAFF. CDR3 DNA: TGTGCCAGCAGCACCTCGACAGGGGAGGAGACTGAAGCTTTCTTT.

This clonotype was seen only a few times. The CDR3: CASSLVGGLADTQYF. Written as DNA, the CDR3 is TGTGCCAGCAGTTTAGTTGGCGGCTTAGCAGATACGCAGTATTTT. The chain carries TRBV12-3 or TRBV12-4 and TRBJ2-3; no definite D call. This CDR3 contains 15 residues. With 1 base removed from V and 4 bases from J, the gap between germline ends came to 12 bases.

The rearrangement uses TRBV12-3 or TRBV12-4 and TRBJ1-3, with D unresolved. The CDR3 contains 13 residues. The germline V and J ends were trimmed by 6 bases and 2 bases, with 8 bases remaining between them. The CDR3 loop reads CASRGVTGNTIYF. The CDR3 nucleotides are TGTGCCAGCAGAGGAGTCACTGGAAACACCATATATTTT.

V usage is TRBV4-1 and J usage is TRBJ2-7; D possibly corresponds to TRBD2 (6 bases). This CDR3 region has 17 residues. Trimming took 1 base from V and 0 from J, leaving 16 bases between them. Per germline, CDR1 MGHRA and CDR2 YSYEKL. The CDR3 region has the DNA TGCGCCAGCAGCCAAGTGACCGCGGGGAGGTTCTCCTACGAGCAGTACTTC. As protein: CASSQVTAGRFSYEQYF.

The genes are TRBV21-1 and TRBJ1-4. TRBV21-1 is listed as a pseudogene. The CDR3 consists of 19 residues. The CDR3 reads CASSKGRVWEGPTNEKLFF. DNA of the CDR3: TGTGCCAGCAGCAAAGGTCGCGTTTGGGAGGGACCAACTAATGAAAAACTGTTTTTT.

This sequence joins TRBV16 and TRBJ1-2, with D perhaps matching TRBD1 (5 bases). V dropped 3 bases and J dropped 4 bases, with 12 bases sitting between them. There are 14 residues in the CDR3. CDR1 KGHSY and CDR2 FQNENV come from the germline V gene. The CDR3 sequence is CASSQAGRGYGYTF. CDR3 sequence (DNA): TGTGCCAGCAGCCAGGCGGGACGTGGCTATGGCTACACCTTC.

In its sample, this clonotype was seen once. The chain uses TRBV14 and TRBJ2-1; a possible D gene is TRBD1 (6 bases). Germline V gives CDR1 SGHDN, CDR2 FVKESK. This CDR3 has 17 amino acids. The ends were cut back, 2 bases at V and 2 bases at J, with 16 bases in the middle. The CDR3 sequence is CASSQTRMAGAYNEQFF. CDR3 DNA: TGTGCCAGCAGCCAAACGAGGATGGCAGGGGCCTACAATGAGCAGTTCTTC. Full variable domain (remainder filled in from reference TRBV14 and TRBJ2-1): EAGVTQFPSHSVIEKGQTVTLRCDPISGHDNLYWYRRVMGKEIKFLLHFVKESKQDESGMPNNRFLAERTGGTYSTLKVQPAELEDSGVYFCASSQTRMAGAYNEQFFGPGTRLTVL.

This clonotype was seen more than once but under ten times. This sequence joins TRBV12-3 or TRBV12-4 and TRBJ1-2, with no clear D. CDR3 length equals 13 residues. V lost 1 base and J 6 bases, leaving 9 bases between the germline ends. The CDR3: CASSLGEIDGYTF. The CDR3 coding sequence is TGTGCCAGCAGTTTAGGGGAAATCGATGGCTACACCTTC.

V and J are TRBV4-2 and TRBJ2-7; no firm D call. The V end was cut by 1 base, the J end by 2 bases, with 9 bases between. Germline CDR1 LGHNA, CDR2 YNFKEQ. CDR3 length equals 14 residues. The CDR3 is CASSQVGSPYEQYF. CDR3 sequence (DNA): TGTGCCAGCAGCCAAGTCGGCAGCCCCTACGAGCAGTACTTC.